The 28 T cell receptor beta chains presented below share a single source sample, sequenced in a study of PD-L1 blockade in urothelial cancer. Repertoires were generated with immunoSEQ multiplex PCR, while TCRdb's copy carries only in-frame clones and drops some. The sample records 30,000 to 40,000 clones, roughly 82% being singletons. The sample consisted of PBMCs, taken around atezolizumab (anti-PD-L1) treatment. The receptors derive from a man aged 65 to 85 with urothelial cancer.

The gene calls are TRBV7-3 and TRBJ2-1, with 9 positions matching TRBD1. Unmatched junction bases numbered 6, after V lost 5 bases and J lost 4 bases. Germline V gene lookup returns CDR1 SGHTA and CDR2 FQGTGA. The CDR3 spans 15 residues. The CDR3 coding sequence is TGTGCCAGCAGCCCCGACAGGGGGGAGTACAATGAGCAGTTCTTC. Translation: CASSPDRGEYNEQFF.

The chain employs TRBV5-6 and TRBJ1-5, with 10 nucleotides matching TRBD1. Germline V lookup: CDR1 SGHDT, CDR2 YYEEEE. V shed 4 bases, J shed 9 bases, and the junction held 7 bases outside the gene matches. This CDR3 has 14 amino acids. The CDR3 coding sequence is TGTGCCAGCAGCCCCTGGGACAGGGGTCGGCCCCAGCATTTT. Its translation: CASSPWDRGRPQHF.

The chain couples TRBV7-2 to TRBJ2-1; 12 nucleotides agree with TRBD2. Per germline, CDR1 SGHTA and CDR2 FQGNSA. This CDR3 contains 17 residues. The trim removed 5 bases at V and 10 bases at J, leaving 15 bases unmatched. This CDR3 is CASSASRTSGVVGEQFF. In nucleotides, the CDR3 is TGTGCCAGCAGCGCCTCAAGGACTAGCGGGGTAGTAGGCGAGCAGTTCTTC.

The DNA for the CDR3 is TGTGCCAGCACTCCTCTTAACGGGTACACTGAAGCTTTCTTT. Amino acids: CASTPLNGYTEAFF. This sequence joins TRBV27 and TRBJ1-1; no reliable D call. The CDR3 consists of 14 residues. Germline V gene data show CDR1 as MNHEY and CDR2 as SMNVEV (reference sequence). The V end was cut by 7 bases, the J end by 3 bases, with 15 bases between.

The chain uses TRBV4-1 and TRBJ2-7; 9 bases align to TRBD2. The CDR3 sequence is 15 residues long. The junction had 6 bases not matched to a gene; V was cut back by 5 bases and J by 1 base. Germline CDR1 is MGHRA and CDR2 is YSYEKL. Here the CDR3 DNA reads TGCGCCAGCAGCTTAAGCGGGGGGCTATCCTACGAGCAGTACTTC. It codes for CASSLSGGLSYEQYF.

V is TRBV5-5 and J is TRBJ2-1; 9 bases are a match to TRBD2. The CDR3 runs 15 residues. J lost 0 bases, V lost 4 bases, and 2 bases had no gene match. The germline CDR1 and CDR2 sequences are SGHKS and YYEKEE (reference sequence). CDR3 in amino acids: CASSHSGGSYNEQFF. CDR3 nucleotides: TGTGCCAGCAGCCATAGCGGGGGCTCCTACAATGAGCAGTTCTTC. The full variable domain, completed using reference TRBV5-5 and TRBJ2-1, is DAGVTQSPTHLIKTRGQQVTLRCSPISGHKSVSWYQQVLGQGPQFIFQYYEKEERGRGNFPDRFSARQFPNYSSELNVNALLLGDSALYLCASSHSGGSYNEQFFGPGTRLTVL.

This chain joins TRBV5-4 and TRBJ1-4, with D possibly TRBD1 on 6 matching bases. V dropped 2 bases and J dropped 3 bases, with 11 bases sitting between them. This CDR3 spans 15 amino acids. CDR1 and CDR2 (germline): SGHNT, YYREEE (reference sequence). CDR3 region: CASSLTPGANEKLFF. CDR3 bases: TGTGCCAGCAGCTTAACCCCAGGGGCTAATGAAAAACTGTTTTTT.

This rearrangement joins TRBV30 to TRBJ2-1; 8 bases map to TRBD2. The CDR3 totals 15 residues. V was pared by 0 bases and J by 8 bases, with 9 bases of the junction left unmatched. In germline, CDR1 is GTSNPN, CDR2 SVGIG (reference sequence). This CDR3 reads CAWSVTRRGAHEQFF. CDR3 nucleotide sequence: TGTGCCTGGAGTGTAACCAGGCGGGGGGCCCATGAGCAGTTCTTC.

As DNA, the CDR3 is TGCGCCAGCAGCGCGCCGGGACAGACCTCTGGGACCCAGTACTTC. This encodes CASSAPGQTSGTQYF. The gene calls are TRBV5-1 and TRBJ2-5; 7 positions agree with TRBD1. CDR3 length equals 15 residues. Germline-derived CDR1 and CDR2 are SGHRS and YFSETQ. The J segment lost 7 bases and the V segment lost 4 bases, leaving 13 bases of the junction unmatched.

V and J are TRBV6-5 and TRBJ2-7, with 8 nucleotides matching TRBD2. Germline V lookup: CDR1 MNHEY, CDR2 SVGAGI. The V segment lost 4 bases and the J segment 4 bases; nucleotides outside the gene matches: 9. This CDR3 is 15 amino acids long. CDR3 sequence: CASSSVFSGVYEQYF. DNA for the CDR3: TGTGCCAGCAGTTCTGTTTTTAGCGGGGTATACGAGCAGTACTTC.

The chain couples TRBV7-2 to TRBJ1-2; D is unresolved. This CDR3 spans 15 amino acids. Trimming took 5 bases from V and 3 from J, leaving 16 bases between them. Germline V gives CDR1 SGHTA, CDR2 FQGNSA. The CDR3 sequence: CASSRGPLGDYGYTF. The CDR3 nucleotides read TGTGCCAGCAGCCGAGGGCCTCTTGGGGACTATGGCTACACCTTC.

This clone was seen once. This chain links TRBV6-5 with TRBJ2-7; perhaps TRBD2 as D (5 bases). V gave up 0 bases and J gave up 3 bases, with 12 bases separating them. The CDR3 consists of 15 residues. Germline-derived CDR1 and CDR2 are MNHEY and SVGAGI. CDR3 DNA: TGTGCCAGCAGTTACTCCCCCCTAGCAGGCTACGAGCAGTACTTC. Translated, it gives CASSYSPLAGYEQYF.

The count of this clone is one. The CDR3 is CASSIGEALGAGYNEQFF. CDR3 in DNA: TGTGCCAGTAGTATAGGGGAGGCCCTCGGGGCCGGGTACAATGAGCAGTTCTTC. The rearrangement links TRBV19 to TRBJ2-1; a possible D gene is TRBD2 (6 bases). This CDR3 contains 18 residues. Germline CDR1 LNHDA, CDR2 SQIVND (reference sequence). V lost 1 base and J 4 bases, leaving 20 bases between the germline ends.

As concerns this clone: Within the sample, other DNA sequences also encode this same CDR3. The V gene is TRBV19, the J gene TRBJ2-3; D uncertain. Per germline, CDR1 LNHDA and CDR2 SQIVND (reference sequence). Trimming stripped 1 base from V and 0 bases from J, with 2 bases between. This CDR3 has 13 amino acids. This CDR3 is CASSIASTDTQYF. CDR3 DNA: TGTGCCAGTAGTATAGCGAGCACAGATACGCAGTATTTT.

The chain is built from TRBV7-2 and TRBJ2-7; D perhaps matches TRBD2 (6 bases). V lost 5 bases and J 5 bases, leaving 19 bases between the germline ends. This CDR3 comprises 15 residues. Germline V gene sequence: CDR1 SGHTA, CDR2 FQGNSA. CDR3 sequence: CASSPPGLRTHEQYF. DNA of the CDR3: TGTGCCAGCAGCCCTCCGGGACTGAGGACGCACGAGCAGTACTTC.

The chain has TRBV2 and TRBJ2-1; 7 bases align to TRBD2. Trimming cost V 6 bases and J 3 bases; bases outside gene matches: 5. The CDR3 contains 14 residues. The V gene's germline CDR1 is SNHLY and CDR2 FYNNEI. The CDR3 protein is CASRGAGLYNEQFF. In DNA, the CDR3 is TGTGCCAGCAGGGGAGCGGGACTCTACAATGAGCAGTTCTTC.

The gene calls are TRBV2 and TRBJ1-1, with 8 bases identical to TRBD1. The trim removed 5 bases at V and 0 bases at J, leaving 11 bases unmatched. Germline V lookup: CDR1 SNHLY, CDR2 FYNNEI. The length of the CDR3 is 17 residues. Here the CDR3 DNA reads TGTGCCAGCAGTTCTCCTCGGGCAGGGGGCTTGAACACTGAAGCTTTCTTT. This gives the protein CASSSPRAGGLNTEAFF. The variable domain in full, with the rest retrieved from reference TRBV2 and TRBJ1-1, is EPEVTQTPSHQVTQMGQEVILRCVPISNHLYFYWYRQILGQKVEFLVSFYNNEISEKSEIFDDQFSVERPDGSNFTLKIRSTKLEDSAMYFCASSSPRAGGLNTEAFFGQGTRLTVV.

The chain joins TRBV7-2 to TRBJ1-4; TRBD1 matches 7 bases. The CDR3 covers 16 residues. The germline gives CDR1 SGHTA, CDR2 FQGNSA. Trimming cost V 5 bases and J 3 bases; bases outside gene matches: 9. Here the CDR3 DNA reads TGTGCCAGCAGCGTAACCGACAGGGTTGCTAATGAAAAACTGTTTTTT. Its translation: CASSVTDRVANEKLFF. Complete variable domain (other parts from reference TRBV7-2 and TRBJ1-4): GAGVSQSPSNKVTEKGKDVELRCDPISGHTALYWYRQSLGQGLEFLIYFQGNSAPDKSGLPSDRFSAERTGGSVSTLTIQRTQQEDSAVYLCASSVTDRVANEKLFFGSGTQLSVL.

This chain uses TRBV9 with TRBJ1-2; possibly TRBD1 for D (5 bases). Germline-derived CDR1 and CDR2 are SGDLS and YYNGEE. Deletions cut 0 bases from V and 6 bases from J, with 12 bases between. The CDR3 covers 14 residues. The CDR3 reads CASSVERGLHGYTF. As DNA, the CDR3 is TGTGCCAGCAGCGTAGAGAGGGGACTGCATGGCTACACCTTC.

The V and J genes are TRBV5-1 and TRBJ2-1; D ambiguous. CDR3 length equals 13 residues. Deletions cut 4 bases from V and 5 bases from J, with 10 bases between. CDR1 SGHRS and CDR2 YFSETQ come from the germline V gene. This CDR3 is CASSVIANNEQFF. The CDR3 region has the DNA TGCGCCAGCAGCGTGATAGCTAACAATGAGCAGTTCTTC.

This rearrangement joins TRBV28 to TRBJ2-3, with 7 bases identical to TRBD2. The V gene's germline CDR1 is MDHEN and CDR2 SYDVKM. CDR3 length equals 15 residues. V lost 3 bases and J lost 3; bases outside the gene matches: 6. CDR3 in amino acids: CASSFSGEGTDTQYF. The DNA of the CDR3 is TGTGCCAGCAGTTTTTCGGGGGAGGGGACAGATACGCAGTATTTT.

This chain links TRBV19 with TRBJ1-5; 7 bases are a match to TRBD1. Germline values: CDR1 LNHDA, CDR2 SQIVND (reference sequence). V shed 3 bases, J shed 10 bases, and the junction held 9 bases outside the gene matches. The CDR3 totals 14 residues. The CDR3, as DNA: TGTGCCAGTAGTATTCAAGGGGGCCCGAGACCCCAGCATTTT. Its translation: CASSIQGGPRPQHF.

V gene TRBV27 combines with J gene TRBJ2-1, with 10 bases matching TRBD2. Looked up from germline, CDR1 is MNHEY and CDR2 is SMNVEV (reference sequence). V shed 5 bases, J shed 2 bases, and the junction held 3 bases outside the gene matches. CDR3 length: 15 amino acids. The CDR3 is CASSVTSGAYNEQFF. For the CDR3, the DNA is TGTGCCAGCAGTGTCACTAGCGGGGCCTACAATGAGCAGTTCTTC.

On this clone itself: The junction differs from germline at one of its ends, possibly a read error. The chain recombines TRBV11-2 with TRBJ1-4, with 12 bases that match TRBD1. The CDR3 spans 18 residues. CDR1 and CDR2 from the germline V gene are SGHAT and FQNNGV. CDR3 in amino acids: CASSIEGTGGATNEKLFF. Here the CDR3 DNA reads TGTGCCAGCAGCATAGAGGGGACAGGGGGCGCAACTAATGAAAAACTGTTTTTT.

The genes are TRBV9 and TRBJ2-6, with TRBD1 identical over 9 bases. The CDR3 loop spans 17 amino acids. The germline V gene encodes CDR1 SGDLS and CDR2 YYNGEE. V shed 4 bases, J shed 2 bases, and the junction held 7 bases outside the gene matches. CDR3 sequence reads: CASSQQGAAPGANVLTF. The CDR3 nucleotides are TGTGCCAGCAGCCAACAGGGGGCGGCTCCTGGGGCCAACGTCCTGACTTTC.

The chain joins TRBV5-1 to TRBJ1-2; tentatively, D is TRBD1 (6 bases). With 4 bases removed from V and 1 base from J, the gap between germline ends came to 11 bases. The CDR3 sequence is 14 residues long. The germline gives CDR1 SGHRS, CDR2 YFSETQ. This chain's CDR3 is CASSTGQLNYGYTF. CDR3 bases: TGCGCCAGCAGCACCGGACAGCTTAACTATGGCTACACCTTC.

This chain connects TRBV19 to TRBJ1-4, with D maybe TRBD1 (5 bases). The CDR3 loop spans 15 amino acids. The germline CDR1 and CDR2 sequences are LNHDA and SQIVND (reference sequence). With 5 bases removed from V and 6 bases from J, the gap between germline ends came to 16 bases. The CDR3 loop reads CASSQFGGGDEKLFF. The CDR3 DNA is TGTGCCAGTAGTCAATTCGGCGGAGGGGATGAAAAACTGTTTTTT. Combining the CDR3 with reference TRBV19 and TRBJ1-4 gives the whole variable domain DGGITQSPKYLFRKEGQNVTLSCEQNLNHDAMYWYRQDPGQGLRLIYYSQIVNDFQKGDIAEGYSVSREKKESFPLTVTSAQKNPTAFYLCASSQFGGGDEKLFFGSGTQLSVL.

V and J are TRBV30 and TRBJ2-2; 9 bases are shared with TRBD2. CDR1 GTSNPN and CDR2 SVGIG come from the germline V gene (reference sequence). With V trimmed by 1 base and J by 2 bases, 5 bases remained unmatched. The CDR3 contains 16 residues. The CDR3 nucleotides are TGTGCCTGGAGTGAGCTAGCGGGACTTAACACCGGGGAGCTGTTTTTT. This translates into CAWSELAGLNTGELFF.